The present T cell receptor beta chain was sequenced within a study of regulatory T cells in long-lasting Graves disease. Specified time point: newly diagnosed GD, antithyroid drugs for less than 3 months. PBMC-extracted RNA yielded the TCR library. Patients were from an endocrinology department in Xi'an, China. From each patient, about 8.3 milliliters of peripheral blood was drawn and collected into an EDTA anticoagulant tube. The germline V gene has CDR1 SEHNR and CDR2 FQNEAQ (reference sequence). Unmatched junction bases numbered 15, after V lost 5 bases and J lost 8 bases. The CDR3 has 16 residues. Libraries of TCR beta came from iRepertoire HTBI primers plus Arm-PCR of CDR3 regions. TCRdb processed the multiplex PCR reads anew with MiXCR; each CDR3 protein has one entry. The repertoire consists of about 380,000 distinct CDR3 sequences, with less than 20% occurring once and the leading ten covering 22%.

There are many counts of this clonotype. The TCR originated in a female donor with Graves disease. The sequencing used peripheral blood mononuclear cells (PBMCs), collected at new diagnosis, from a patient treated with antithyroid drugs. The chain joins TRBV7-9 to TRBJ2-1; 7 bases agree with TRBD2. The CDR3 loop reads CASSPPRLAGNDEQFF. CDR3 DNA sequence: TGTGCCAGCAGCCCGCCACGACTAGCAGGTAACGATGAGCAGTTCTTC.